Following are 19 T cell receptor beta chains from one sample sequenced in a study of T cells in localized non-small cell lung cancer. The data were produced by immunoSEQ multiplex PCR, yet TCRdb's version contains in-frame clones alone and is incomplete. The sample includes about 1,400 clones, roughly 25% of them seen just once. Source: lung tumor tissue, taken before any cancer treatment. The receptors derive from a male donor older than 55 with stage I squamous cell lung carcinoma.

This CDR3 reads CASSMGRSDNTEAFF. Here the CDR3 DNA reads TGCGCCAGCAGCATGGGGAGGTCGGATAACACTGAAGCTTTCTTT. V and J are TRBV5-1 and TRBJ1-1; D remains ambiguous. V was cut by 4 bases and J by 2 bases, with 15 bases left in between. The CDR3 is made up of 15 amino acids. The germline V gene encodes CDR1 SGHRS and CDR2 YFSETQ.

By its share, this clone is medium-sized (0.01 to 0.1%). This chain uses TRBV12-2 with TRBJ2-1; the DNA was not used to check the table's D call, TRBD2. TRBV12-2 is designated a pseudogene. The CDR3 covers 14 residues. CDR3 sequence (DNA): TGTGCCATCGAGACTAGCGGACCTTACAATGAGCAGTTCTTC. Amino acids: CAIETSGPYNEQFF.

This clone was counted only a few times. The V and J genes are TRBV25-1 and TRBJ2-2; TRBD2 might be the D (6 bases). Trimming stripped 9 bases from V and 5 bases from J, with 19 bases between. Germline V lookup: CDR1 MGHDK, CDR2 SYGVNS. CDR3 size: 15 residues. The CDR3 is CARNRPGGPTGELFF. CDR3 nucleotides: TGTGCCAGAAACCGCCCCGGGGGACCTACCGGGGAGCTGTTTTTT. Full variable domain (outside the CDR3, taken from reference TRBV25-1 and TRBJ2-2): EADIYQTPRYLVIGTGKKITLECSQTMGHDKMYWYQQDPGMELHLIHYSYGVNSTEKGDLSSESTVSRIRTEHFPLTLESARPSHTSQYLCARNRPGGPTGELFFGEGSRLTVL.

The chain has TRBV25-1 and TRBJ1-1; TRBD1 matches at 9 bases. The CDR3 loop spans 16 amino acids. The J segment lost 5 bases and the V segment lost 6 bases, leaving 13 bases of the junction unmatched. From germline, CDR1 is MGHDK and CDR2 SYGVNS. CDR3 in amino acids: CASSAPGTGWGTEAFF. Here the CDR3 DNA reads TGTGCCAGCAGCGCGCCGGGGACAGGGTGGGGAACTGAAGCTTTCTTT.

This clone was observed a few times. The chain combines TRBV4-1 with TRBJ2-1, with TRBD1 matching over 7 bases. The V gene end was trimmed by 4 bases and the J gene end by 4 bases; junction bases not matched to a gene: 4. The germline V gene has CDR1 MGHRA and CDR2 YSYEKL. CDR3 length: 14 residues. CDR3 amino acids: CASSRDRGYNEQFF. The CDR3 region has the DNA TGCGCCAGCAGCCGGGACAGAGGGTACAATGAGCAGTTCTTC.

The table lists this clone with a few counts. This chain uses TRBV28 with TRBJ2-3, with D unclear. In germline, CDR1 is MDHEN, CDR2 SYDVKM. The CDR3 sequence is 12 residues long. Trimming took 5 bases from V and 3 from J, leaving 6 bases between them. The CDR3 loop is CASSLPTDTQYF. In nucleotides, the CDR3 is TGTGCCAGCAGTCTCCCGACAGATACGCAGTATTTT.

DNA for the CDR3: TGTGCCTGGATCCGGAGGAGCTCCTACAATGAGCAGTTCTTC. This translates into CAWIRRSSYNEQFF. The chain carries TRBV30 and TRBJ2-1; tentatively, D is TRBD2 (5 bases). The CDR3 sequence is 14 residues long. CDR1 is GTSNPN, CDR2 SVGIG, per germline (reference sequence). The V end was cut by 4 bases, the J end by 0 bases, with 10 bases between.

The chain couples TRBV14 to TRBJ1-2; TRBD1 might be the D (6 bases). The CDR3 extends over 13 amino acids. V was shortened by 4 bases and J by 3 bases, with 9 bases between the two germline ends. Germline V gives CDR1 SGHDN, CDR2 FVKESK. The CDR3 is CASSPGQHYGYTF. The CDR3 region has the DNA TGTGCCAGCAGCCCTGGACAGCACTATGGCTACACCTTC.

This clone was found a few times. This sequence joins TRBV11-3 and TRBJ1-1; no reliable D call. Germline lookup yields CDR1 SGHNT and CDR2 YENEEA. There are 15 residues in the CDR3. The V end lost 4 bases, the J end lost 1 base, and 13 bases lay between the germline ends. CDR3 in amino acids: CASSYPLGSNTEAFF. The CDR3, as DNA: TGTGCCAGCAGCTACCCCTTGGGCTCGAACACTGAAGCTTTCTTT.

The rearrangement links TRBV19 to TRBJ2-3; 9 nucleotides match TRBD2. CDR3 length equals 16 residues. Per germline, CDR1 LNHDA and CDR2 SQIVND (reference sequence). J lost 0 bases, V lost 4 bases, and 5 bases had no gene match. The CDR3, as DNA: TGTGCCAGTAGTACCAGGACTAGCGCGAGCACAGATACGCAGTATTTT. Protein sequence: CASSTRTSASTDTQYF.

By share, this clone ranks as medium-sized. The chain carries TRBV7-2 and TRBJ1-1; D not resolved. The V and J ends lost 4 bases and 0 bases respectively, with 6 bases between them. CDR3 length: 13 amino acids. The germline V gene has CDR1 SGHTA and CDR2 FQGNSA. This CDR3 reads CASSSGLNTEAFF. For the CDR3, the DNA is TGTGCCAGCAGCTCCGGACTGAACACTGAAGCTTTCTTT.

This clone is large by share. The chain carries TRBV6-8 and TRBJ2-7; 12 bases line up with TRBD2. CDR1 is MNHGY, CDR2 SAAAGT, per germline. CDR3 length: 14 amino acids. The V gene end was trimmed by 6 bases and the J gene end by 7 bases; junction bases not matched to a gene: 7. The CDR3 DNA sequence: TGTGCCAGCAGCGCAGGACTAGCGGGAACAGAGCAGTACGTC. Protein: CASSAGLAGTEQYV.

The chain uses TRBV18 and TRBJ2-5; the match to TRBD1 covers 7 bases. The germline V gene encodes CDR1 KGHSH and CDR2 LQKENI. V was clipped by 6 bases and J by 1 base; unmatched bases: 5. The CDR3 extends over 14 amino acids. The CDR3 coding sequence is TGTGCCAGCTCTTCGGGGACAGCCCAAGAGACCCAGTACTTC. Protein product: CASSSGTAQETQYF.

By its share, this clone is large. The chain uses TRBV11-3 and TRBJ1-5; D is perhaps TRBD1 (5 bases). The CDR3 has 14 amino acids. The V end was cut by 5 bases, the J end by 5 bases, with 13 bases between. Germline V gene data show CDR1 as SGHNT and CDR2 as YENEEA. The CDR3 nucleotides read TGTGCCAGCAGCCCCCGGGACGGAGATCAGCCCCAGCATTTT. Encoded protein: CASSPRDGDQPQHF.

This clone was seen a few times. CDR3 sequence (DNA): TGTGCCAGTAGTATCAGGGACAGGGAACCTGAAGCTTTCTTT. This translates into CASSIRDREPEAFF. J is TRBJ1-1 and V is TRBV19, with 9 bases matching TRBD1. The germline gives CDR1 LNHDA, CDR2 SQIVND (reference sequence). The J segment lost 6 bases and the V segment lost 3 bases, leaving 5 bases of the junction unmatched. The CDR3 spans 14 residues. Based on the CDR3 plus reference TRBV19 and TRBJ1-1, the full variable domain is DGGITQSPKYLFRKEGQNVTLSCEQNLNHDAMYWYRQDPGQGLRLIYYSQIVNDFQKGDIAEGYSVSREKKESFPLTVTSAQKNPTAFYLCASSIRDREPEAFFGQGTRLTVV.

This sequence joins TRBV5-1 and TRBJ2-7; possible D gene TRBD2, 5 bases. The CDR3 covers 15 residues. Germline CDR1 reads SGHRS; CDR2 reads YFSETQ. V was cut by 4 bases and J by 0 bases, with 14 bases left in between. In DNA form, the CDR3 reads TGCGCCAGCAGCCAAGCGGCAATAAGCTCCTACGAGCAGTACTTC. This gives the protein CASSQAAISSYEQYF.

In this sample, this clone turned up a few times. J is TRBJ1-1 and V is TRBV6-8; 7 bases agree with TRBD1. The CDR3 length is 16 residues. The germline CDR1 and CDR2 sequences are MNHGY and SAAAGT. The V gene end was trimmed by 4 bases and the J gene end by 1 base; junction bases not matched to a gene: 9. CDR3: CASSSPLTGSNTEAFF. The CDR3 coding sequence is TGTGCCAGCAGTTCACCCTTGACAGGGTCGAACACTGAAGCTTTCTTT.

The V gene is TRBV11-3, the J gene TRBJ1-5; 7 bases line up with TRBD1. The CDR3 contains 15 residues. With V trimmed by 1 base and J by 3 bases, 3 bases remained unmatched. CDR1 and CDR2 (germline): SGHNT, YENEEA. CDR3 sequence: CASSLGDRDNQPQHF. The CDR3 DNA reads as TGTGCCAGCAGCTTAGGAGACAGGGACAATCAGCCCCAGCATTTT.

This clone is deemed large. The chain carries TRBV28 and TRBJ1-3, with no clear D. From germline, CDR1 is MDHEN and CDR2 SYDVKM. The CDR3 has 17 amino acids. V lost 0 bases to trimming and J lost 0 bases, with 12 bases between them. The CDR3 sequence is CASSLWVDLISGNTIYF. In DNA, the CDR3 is TGTGCCAGCAGTTTATGGGTAGACCTTATCTCTGGAAACACCATATATTTT. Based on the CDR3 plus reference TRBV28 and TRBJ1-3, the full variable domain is DVKVTQSSRYLVKRTGEKVFLECVQDMDHENMFWYRQDPGLGLRLIYFSYDVKMKEKGDIPEGYSVSREKKERFSLILESASTNQTSMYLCASSLWVDLISGNTIYFGEGSWLTVV.